This is a list of T cell receptor beta chains from one sample in a study of siplizumab effects on memory and regulatory T cells. Sequencing used immunoSEQ multiplex PCR; TCRdb keeps in-frame clones, though not all of them. The table records 85,000 to 120,000 clones, 92% of them present only once. Material for sequencing was CD4+ T cells sorted from blood. All receptors derive from a human donor in good health. Both conserved end residues are trimmed from each CDR3. Fields, in order: V gene, CDR3 protein.

V: TRBV27
CDR3: ASSPNRVAFSGANVLT

V: TRBV5-1
CDR3: ASSYTGGTQNEQY

V: TRBV7-8
CDR3: ASILRAGSGANVLT

V: TRBV5-1
CDR3: ASSLADYFGANVLT

V: TRBV28
CDR3: ASRLNPEKLF

V: TRBV7-9
CDR3: ASSSGTGGKFYGYT

V: TRBV4-2
CDR3: ASSQAGGIQETQY

V: TRBV2
CDR3: ASRASGTQY

V: TRBV5-1
CDR3: ASSLASYGTGPYEQY

V: TRBV2
CDR3: ASRVLDSGANVLT

V: TRBV6-1
CDR3: ASSDYYGYT

V: TRBV14
CDR3: ASSQVLGAGEREQF

V: TRBV2
CDR3: ASKNDRGGNQPQH

V: TRBV19
CDR3: ATKDEGRRWTGELF

V: TRBV5-1
CDR3: ASSLGTSISTDTQY

V: TRBV25-1
CDR3: ASSESRQGLNTEAF

V: TRBV14
CDR3: ASSRTPTASGNTIY

V: TRBV7-3
CDR3: ASSPFTHRNTDTQY

V: TRBV4-1
CDR3: ASSQGIFRGNSGNTIY

V: TRBV5-1
CDR3: ASSLSGRSSYNEQF

V: TRBV5-1
CDR3: ASSLGGGNSYNEQF

V: TRBV7-3
CDR3: ASSLIPTGIGANEQF

V: TRBV27
CDR3: ASSFSRQGKRNTEAF

V: TRBV20-1
CDR3: SANRYPEAF

V: TRBV5-1
CDR3: ASRIQSSYNEQF

V: TRBV6-6
CDR3: ASSSGGTEAF

V: TRBV30
CDR3: AWSGGAWGNEKLF

V: TRBV28
CDR3: ASSPGNWVRETQY

V: TRBV14
CDR3: ASSNTRGPGQVYEQY